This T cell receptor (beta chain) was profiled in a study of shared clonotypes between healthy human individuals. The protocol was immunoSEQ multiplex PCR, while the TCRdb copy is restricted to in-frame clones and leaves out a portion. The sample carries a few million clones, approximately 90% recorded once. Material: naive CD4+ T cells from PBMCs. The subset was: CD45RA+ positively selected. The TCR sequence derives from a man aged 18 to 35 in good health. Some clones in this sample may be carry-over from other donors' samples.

CDR3 region: CASSRVREQYF. CDR3 bases: TGTGCCAGCAGCCGAGTACGCGAGCAGTACTTC. The rearrangement uses TRBV28 and TRBJ2-7; D gene ambiguous. The CDR3 has 11 residues. CDR1 MDHEN and CDR2 SYDVKM come from the germline V gene. V was pared by 6 bases and J by 6 bases, with 9 bases between. Full variable domain (rest looked up from reference TRBV28 and TRBJ2-7): DVKVTQSSRYLVKRTGEKVFLECVQDMDHENMFWYRQDPGLGLRLIYFSYDVKMKEKGDIPEGYSVSREKKERFSLILESASTNQTSMYLCASSRVREQYFGPGTRLTVT.